These 29 T cell receptor beta chains were sequenced from one sample in a study of blood T cell repertoires in COVID-19. TCRdb's copy holds only in-frame clones and misses some; the assay was immunoSEQ multiplex PCR. The table lists roughly 200,000 clones, 85% to 90% of them singletons, with around 6.2% in the top ten. Input material: PBMCs or T cells enriched from blood (not recorded which). These receptors were obtained from a middle-aged man who had recovered from COVID-19.

The CDR3 region has the DNA TGTGCCAGCAGGGAGGCCGGTTTGGGGAACACTGAAGCTTTCTTT. This sequence encodes CASREAGLGNTEAFF. The chain uses TRBV28 and TRBJ1-1; D ambiguous. There are 15 residues in the CDR3. Germline CDR1 reads MDHEN; CDR2 reads SYDVKM. Trimming shortened V by 6 bases and J by 1 base, and 15 bases separated the two germline ends.

This clone was seen a single time. The chain couples TRBV24-1 to TRBJ1-1, with a possible D match to TRBD1 (5 bases). V dropped 4 bases and J dropped 0 bases, with 11 bases sitting between them. CDR1 is KGHDR, CDR2 SFDVKD, per germline. CDR3 size: 15 residues. CDR3 in amino acids: CATSEIGGVNTEAFF. Here the CDR3 DNA reads TGTGCCACCAGTGAGATTGGAGGGGTGAACACTGAAGCTTTCTTT.

Ten or more counts support this clone. This rearrangement joins TRBV11-2 to TRBJ1-3; weak D call: TRBD1 (6 bases). The ends were cut back, 6 bases at V and 4 bases at J, with 13 bases in the middle. The CDR3 runs 14 residues. Germline CDR1 reads SGHAT; CDR2 reads FQNNGV. The CDR3: CASSPTGYGNTIYF. CDR3 in DNA: TGTGCCAGCAGTCCTACAGGGTACGGAAACACCATATATTTT.

Here the CDR3 DNA reads TGCGCCAGCAGCTTGGCTAGCGCGAACTACGAGCAGTACTTC. Translating it yields CASSLASANYEQYF. The J gene is TRBJ2-7, the V gene TRBV5-1, with D perhaps matching TRBD2 (6 bases). The V end was cut by 0 bases, the J end by 3 bases, with 10 bases between. Germline V CDR1 and CDR2: SGHRS, YFSETQ. The CDR3 sequence is 14 residues long.

The J gene is TRBJ1-2, the V gene TRBV5-1; a possible D gene is TRBD1 (5 bases). Per germline, CDR1 SGHRS and CDR2 YFSETQ. This CDR3 comprises 13 residues. Trimming stripped 0 bases from V and 3 bases from J, with 6 bases between. The CDR3 loop is CASSLVGDYGYTF. The CDR3 region has the DNA TGCGCCAGCAGCTTGGTAGGGGACTATGGCTACACCTTC.

V is TRBV27 and J is TRBJ1-6, with 10 bases that match TRBD1. After removal of 7 bases from V and 7 bases from J, the junction contained 13 bases not matched to a gene. Germline CDR1 reads MNHEY; CDR2 reads SMNVEV (reference sequence). CDR3 length equals 17 residues. The CDR3 loop reads CASIATQPGQGNSPLHF. The CDR3, as DNA: TGTGCCAGCATCGCCACTCAGCCGGGACAGGGGAATTCACCCCTCCACTTT.

The gene calls are TRBV5-4 and TRBJ2-1; 7 bases line up with TRBD2. This CDR3 is built from 13 residues. Trimming at V came to 4 bases and at J to 7 bases, leaving 5 bases not matched to a gene. Germline-derived CDR1 and CDR2 are SGHNT and YYREEE (reference sequence). This CDR3 is CASSRTRGNEQFF. The CDR3 region has the DNA TGTGCCAGCAGCCGGACTAGAGGGAATGAGCAGTTCTTC.

V gene TRBV27 combines with J gene TRBJ1-5, with D possibly matching TRBD1 (5 bases). The CDR3 length is 14 residues. V was pared by 8 bases and J by 3 bases, with 14 bases between. Germline CDR1 MNHEY, CDR2 SMNVEV (reference sequence). The CDR3 loop is CASRDQGANQPQHF. CDR3 nucleotides: TGTGCCAGCCGAGATCAGGGTGCCAATCAGCCCCAGCATTTT.

The V gene is TRBV10-3, the J gene TRBJ2-5, with TRBD2 as a possible D gene (6 bases). The CDR3 runs to 14 residues. From germline, CDR1 is ENHRY and CDR2 SYGVKD. V was shortened by 2 bases and J by 3 bases, with 10 bases between the two germline ends. The CDR3 nucleotides read TGTGCCATCAGTGAGGGGTGGGGGGAAGAGACCCAGTACTTC. Protein product: CAISEGWGEETQYF.

The chain combines TRBV7-6 with TRBJ2-1; D gene unclear. CDR3 length: 11 amino acids. The ends were cut back, 5 bases at V and 5 bases at J, with 4 bases in the middle. The germline V gene has CDR1 SGHVS and CDR2 FNYEAQ. CDR3 in DNA: TGTGCCAGCAGCATCAACAATGAGCAGTTCTTC. It translates to CASSINNEQFF.

J is TRBJ1-2 and V is TRBV12-5; the match to TRBD1 covers 7 bases. V shed 3 bases and J 0 bases; nucleotides not matched to a gene: 1. The CDR3 loop spans 14 amino acids. Germline CDR1 and CDR2: LGHNT and FRNRAP. The CDR3 protein is CASGFQGANYGYTF. The CDR3 DNA reads TGTGCTAGTGGTTTCCAGGGGGCTAACTATGGCTACACCTTC. Looking up the rest from reference TRBV12-5 and TRBJ1-2 gives the full variable domain: DARVTQTPRHKVTEMGQEVTMRCQPILGHNTVFWYRQTMMQGLELLAYFRNRAPLDDSGMPKDRFSAEMPDATLATLKIQPSEPRDSAVYFCASGFQGANYGYTFGSGTRLTVV.

This clone was recorded a few times. The J gene is TRBJ1-2, the V gene TRBV11-2; tentative D call: TRBD1 (6 bases). V shed 1 base and J shed 8 bases, with 11 bases lying between them. CDR3 length: 13 amino acids. Per germline, CDR1 SGHAT and CDR2 FQNNGV. The DNA of the CDR3 is TGTGCCAGCAGCTTAGCTGGGGGCAAGGGCTACACCTTC. It yields the protein CASSLAGGKGYTF.

The gene calls are TRBV4-1 and TRBJ2-7; perhaps TRBD2 as D (5 bases). V lost 1 base to trimming and J lost 1 base, with 14 bases between them. The CDR3 spans 16 residues. Germline lookup yields CDR1 MGHRA and CDR2 YSYEKL. Here the CDR3 reads CASSQALGSASYEQYF. DNA for the CDR3: TGCGCCAGCAGCCAAGCTTTGGGGAGCGCTTCCTACGAGCAGTACTTC.

V is TRBV27 and J is TRBJ1-5, with TRBD1 identical over 10 bases. Germline CDR1 reads MNHEY; CDR2 reads SMNVEV (reference sequence). This CDR3 has 15 residues. Unmatched junction bases numbered 10, after V lost 6 bases and J lost 8 bases. CDR3 sequence (DNA): TGTGCCAGCAGCCCCGGGACAGGGGTGGTAGAGCCCCAGCATTTT. Its protein product is CASSPGTGVVEPQHF.

The chain employs TRBV18 and TRBJ1-5; the match to TRBD1 covers 8 bases. With V trimmed by 2 bases and J by 6 bases, 6 bases remained unmatched. Germline CDR1 is KGHSH and CDR2 is LQKENI. CDR3 size: 15 residues. The CDR3 coding sequence is TGTGCCAGCTCACCATCGACAGGGGCAGTTCAGCCCCAGCATTTT. Its translation: CASSPSTGAVQPQHF.

The rearrangement joins TRBV9 to TRBJ1-5, with D possibly matching TRBD1 (5 bases). The CDR3 is 14 residues long. V lost 2 bases to trimming and J lost 7 bases, with 13 bases between them. Germline-derived CDR1 and CDR2 are SGDLS and YYNGEE. CDR3 amino acids: CASSVGQGGQPQHF. DNA of the CDR3: TGTGCCAGCAGCGTCGGGCAGGGCGGCCAGCCCCAGCATTTT. Full variable domain (missing parts from reference TRBV9 and TRBJ1-5): DSGVTQTPKHLITATGQRVTLRCSPRSGDLSVYWYQQSLDQGLQFLIQYYNGEERAKGNILERFSAQQFPDLHSELNLSSLELGDSALYFCASSVGQGGQPQHFGDGTRLSIL.

V gene TRBV7-3 combines with J gene TRBJ1-2; no definite D call. Germline CDR1 is SGHTA and CDR2 is FQGTGA. This CDR3 comprises 13 residues. V lost 5 bases to trimming and J lost 6 bases, with 13 bases between them. CDR3 bases: TGTGCCAGCAGCCCAGACGGAGGAAATGGCTACACCTTC. This translates into CASSPDGGNGYTF.

The chain combines TRBV5-6 with TRBJ1-6; D gene unclear. The CDR3 sequence is 14 residues long. In germline, CDR1 is SGHDT, CDR2 YYEEEE. Between the trimmed V and J ends, which lost 4 bases and 4 bases, there was a span of 9 bases. The CDR3 loop reads CASSMRRYNSPLHF. The CDR3, as DNA: TGTGCCAGCAGCATGAGGCGGTATAATTCACCCCTCCACTTT.

This chain links TRBV28 with TRBJ2-2, with TRBD1 identical over 9 bases. V shed 6 bases, J shed 4 bases, and the junction held 9 bases outside the gene matches. The CDR3 loop spans 16 amino acids. Germline assignment: CDR1 MDHEN and CDR2 SYDVKM. CDR3 sequence: CASRSPGQGGTGELFF. The CDR3 nucleotides are TGTGCCAGCAGGTCACCGGGACAGGGCGGCACCGGGGAGCTGTTTTTT.

CDR3 region: CASKGGSRNSPLHF. As DNA, the CDR3 is TGTGCCAGCAAAGGGGGCAGCCGAAATTCACCCCTCCACTTT. This chain links TRBV28 with TRBJ1-6; the match to TRBD1 covers 7 bases. The CDR3 consists of 14 residues. Germline lookup yields CDR1 MDHEN and CDR2 SYDVKM. The V gene end was trimmed by 7 bases and the J gene end by 7 bases; junction bases not matched to a gene: 7. The full variable domain, in which reference TRBV28 and TRBJ1-6 provide the parts outside the CDR3, is DVKVTQSSRYLVKRTGEKVFLECVQDMDHENMFWYRQDPGLGLRLIYFSYDVKMKEKGDIPEGYSVSREKKERFSLILESASTNQTSMYLCASKGGSRNSPLHFGNGTRLTVT.

CDR3 sequence (DNA): TGTGCCAGCAGTGTTCCCGGGGGAGGCTATGGCTACACCTTC. Amino acid sequence: CASSVPGGGYGYTF. The rearrangement links TRBV28 to TRBJ1-2; possibly TRBD1 for D (5 bases). The CDR3 loop spans 14 amino acids. Germline CDR1 is MDHEN and CDR2 is SYDVKM. Trimming stripped 5 bases from V and 4 bases from J, with 14 bases between.

This clone is a singleton in its sample. This chain joins TRBV19 and TRBJ2-3, with 7 bases that match TRBD1. V dropped 6 bases and J dropped 0; count of bases not matched to a gene: 6. The germline gives CDR1 LNHDA, CDR2 SQIVND (reference sequence). The CDR3 covers 15 residues. The CDR3 loop reads CASRIGTASTDTQYF. Here the CDR3 DNA reads TGTGCCAGTAGAATTGGGACAGCCAGCACAGATACGCAGTATTTT.

The chain couples TRBV7-9 to TRBJ2-7; the match to TRBD1 covers 7 bases. The trim removed 6 bases at V and 4 bases at J, leaving 9 bases unmatched. The CDR3 is 14 residues long. Germline-derived CDR1 and CDR2 are SEHNR and FQNEAQ (reference sequence). The CDR3 sequence: CASSPGQSLYEQYF. The CDR3 DNA reads as TGTGCCAGCAGTCCGGGACAGTCTCTATACGAGCAGTACTTC. The whole variable domain, filled in from reference TRBV7-9 and TRBJ2-7, reads DTGVSQNPRHKITKRGQNVTFRCDPISEHNRLYWYRQTLGQGPEFLTYFQNEAQLEKSRLLSDRFSAERPKGSFSTLEIQRTEQGDSAMYLCASSPGQSLYEQYFGPGTRLTVT.

This clone was seen a single time. This chain uses TRBV15 with TRBJ1-1, with a weak D call TRBD1 (5 bases). V was trimmed by 0 bases and J by 6 bases, leaving 11 bases between them. The CDR3 contains 14 residues. Germline CDR1 reads LNHNV; CDR2 reads YYDKDF (reference sequence). CDR3 DNA: TGTGCCACCAGCAGAGATCTCGGGGGACCTGAAGCTTTCTTT. Amino acid sequence: CATSRDLGGPEAFF.

The genes are TRBV2 and TRBJ2-7; tentative D call: TRBD1 (5 bases). The CDR3 has 17 amino acids. Germline CDR1 SNHLY, CDR2 FYNNEI. Trimming pared 3 bases from V and 4 bases from J, leaving 22 bases between. The DNA for the CDR3 is TGTGCCAGCAGTGATAGGGTGGGTAGGAACACAGGTTACGAGCAGTACTTC. Protein: CASSDRVGRNTGYEQYF.

The V call is TRBV12-3 or TRBV12-4, the J call TRBJ1-1; D possibly corresponds to TRBD1 (6 bases). Trimming stripped 8 bases from V and 0 bases from J, with 10 bases between. This CDR3 has 13 residues. In DNA form, the CDR3 reads TGTGCCAGCTATCGGACAGTGAACACTGAAGCTTTCTTT. This translates into CASYRTVNTEAFF.

The V call is TRBV12-3 or TRBV12-4, the J call TRBJ2-7; 8 bases map to TRBD2. This CDR3 contains 13 residues. The V segment lost 6 bases and the J segment 2 bases; nucleotides outside the gene matches: 3. CDR3 bases: TGTGCCAGCAGGACTAGCGTAACCTACGAGCAGTACTTC. It translates to CASRTSVTYEQYF.

The rearrangement joins TRBV28 to TRBJ1-6; D is possibly TRBD1 (6 bases). The germline V gene encodes CDR1 MDHEN and CDR2 SYDVKM. Trimming removed 10 bases from V and 6 bases from J, with 16 bases in between. The CDR3 consists of 14 residues. CDR3 bases: TGTGCCACCCATGAGGGACAACCTAATTCACCCCTCCACTTT. This gives the protein CATHEGQPNSPLHF.

J is TRBJ2-3 and V is TRBV19, with 10 bases aligning to TRBD1. This CDR3 contains 16 residues. V was clipped by 3 bases and J by 5 bases; unmatched bases: 8. Germline-derived CDR1 and CDR2 are LNHDA and SQIVND (reference sequence). The CDR3 loop is CASSMAGQGIGDTQYF. The CDR3 coding sequence is TGTGCCAGTAGTATGGCGGGACAGGGGATAGGAGATACGCAGTATTTT.